One and the same sample provided the 32 T cell receptor beta chains below, sequenced in a study of blood T cell repertoires in COVID-19. Data came from immunoSEQ multiplex PCR; TCRdb stores just in-frame clones and leaves some out. Here the sample spans roughly 300,000 clones, about nine tenths being singletons. The sequenced sample consisted of peripheral blood. Receptors originate from a woman aged 25 to 39 with COVID-19, enrolled during active disease.

The chain combines TRBV6-5 with TRBJ1-2, with 7 bases lining up with TRBD1. The length of the CDR3 is 13 residues. Germline CDR1 and CDR2: MNHEY and SVGAGI. The ends lost 7 bases at V and 0 bases at J; junction bases unmatched: 2. The CDR3 protein is CASTGTANYGYTF. The CDR3 region has the DNA TGTGCCAGCACCGGGACAGCTAACTATGGCTACACCTTC.

This rearrangement joins TRBV2 to TRBJ1-4, with D possibly being TRBD1 (6 bases). The length of the CDR3 is 14 residues. V lost 8 bases to trimming and J lost 3 bases, with 13 bases between them. Looked up from germline, CDR1 is SNHLY and CDR2 is FYNNEI. CDR3 sequence: CASEVDSSNEKLFF. The CDR3 region has the DNA TGTGCCAGCGAGGTGGACAGTTCTAATGAAAAACTGTTTTTT.

The rearrangement uses TRBV14 and TRBJ2-6; D is unresolved. The CDR3 runs to 15 residues. CDR1 is SGHDN and CDR2 is FVKESK in the germline V gene. The germline V and J ends were trimmed by 1 base and 0 bases, with 4 bases remaining between them. This CDR3 is CASSQVGSGANVLTF. The DNA of the CDR3 is TGTGCCAGCAGCCAAGTCGGCTCTGGGGCCAACGTCCTGACTTTC.

This clone was counted only a few times. The chain employs TRBV7-9 and TRBJ1-6; 9 nucleotides match TRBD1. The V segment lost 3 bases and the J segment 7 bases; nucleotides outside the gene matches: 4. The germline gives CDR1 SEHNR, CDR2 FQNEAQ (reference sequence). The CDR3 is 15 amino acids. Here the CDR3 reads CASSLTTGGNSPLHF. The DNA of the CDR3 is TGTGCCAGCAGCTTGACGACAGGGGGGAATTCACCCCTCCACTTT. The full variable domain, its missing parts supplied by reference TRBV7-9 and TRBJ1-6, is DTGVSQNPRHKITKRGQNVTFRCDPISEHNRLYWYRQTLGQGPEFLTYFQNEAQLEKSRLLSDRFSAERPKGSFSTLEIQRTEQGDSAMYLCASSLTTGGNSPLHFGNGTRLTVT.

This clone was recorded only once. The chain joins TRBV6-5 to TRBJ1-6; D perhaps matches TRBD1 (6 bases). With 7 bases removed from V and 8 bases from J, the gap between germline ends came to 12 bases. CDR1 is MNHEY and CDR2 is SVGAGI in the germline V gene. The CDR3 is made up of 13 amino acids. Here the CDR3 reads CASKRRGDSPLHF. DNA of the CDR3: TGTGCCAGCAAGCGCAGGGGTGATTCACCCCTCCACTTT.

This sequence joins TRBV5-4 and TRBJ1-1; possibly TRBD1 for D (5 bases). The V end lost 0 bases, the J end lost 1 base, and 7 bases lay between the germline ends. The CDR3 runs to 14 residues. Germline V lookup: CDR1 SGHNT, CDR2 YYREEE (reference sequence). The CDR3 region has the DNA TGTGCCAGCAGCTTGGGACAGTCGAACACTGAAGCTTTCTTT. Amino acid sequence: CASSLGQSNTEAFF.

The gene calls are TRBV3-1 (or the pseudogene TRBV3-2) and TRBJ2-1, with 8 bases lining up with TRBD1. Germline values: CDR1 LGHDT, CDR2 YNNKEL (reference sequence). CDR3 length equals 16 residues. V gave up 1 base and J gave up 6 bases; unmatched junction bases: 8. CDR3 residues: CASSQVGGQGGNEQFF. The CDR3 bases are TGTGCCAGCAGCCAAGTTGGAGGACAGGGTGGCAATGAGCAGTTCTTC.

The V and J genes are TRBV5-6 and TRBJ2-7; weak D call: TRBD2 (7 bases). In germline, CDR1 is SGHDT, CDR2 YYEEEE. The CDR3 extends over 13 amino acids. The V end lost 6 bases, the J end lost 7 bases, and 17 bases lay between the germline ends. CDR3 in amino acids: CASNQGGAEEQYF. In DNA, the CDR3 is TGTGCCAGCAACCAAGGGGGGGCTGAGGAGCAGTACTTC.

The J gene is TRBJ2-3, the V gene TRBV28; D is ambiguous. Trimming took 5 bases from V and 6 from J, leaving 12 bases between them. CDR1 MDHEN and CDR2 SYDVKM come from the germline V gene. The length of the CDR3 is 13 residues. The CDR3 sequence is CASSIAVGDTQYF. CDR3 DNA: TGTGCCAGCAGTATCGCTGTCGGGGATACGCAGTATTTT.

The chain combines TRBV11-2 with TRBJ2-3; D gene uncertain. CDR3 length: 14 amino acids. Germline CDR1 and CDR2: SGHAT and FQNNGV. The V end lost 2 bases, the J end lost 0 bases, and 6 bases lay between the germline ends. This CDR3 reads CASSLIFSTDTQYF. CDR3 bases: TGTGCCAGCAGCTTAATATTTAGCACAGATACGCAGTATTTT.

This rearrangement joins TRBV28 to TRBJ1-3; TRBD1 is a possible D gene (6 bases). Trimming cost V 5 bases and J 0 bases, with 20 bases left between them. This CDR3 has 18 amino acids. The germline CDR1 and CDR2 sequences are MDHEN and SYDVKM. In DNA form, the CDR3 reads TGTGCCAGCAGTCTTCCCCCGGGACAAGGCCTCTCTGGAAACACCATATATTTT. This translates into CASSLPPGQGLSGNTIYF.

This clone was found once. The rearrangement uses TRBV28 and TRBJ1-6, with D uncertain. The CDR3 has 15 residues. The V gene lost 6 bases and the J gene lost 5 bases, with 14 bases spanning the gap. Germline-derived CDR1 and CDR2 are MDHEN and SYDVKM. The CDR3, as DNA: TGTGCCAGCAGCCGAGCAACGGGTAATAATTCACCCCTCCACTTT. Translation gives CASSRATGNNSPLHF.

A note on this clone: Different DNA sequences within this sample yield the same CDR3. The gene calls are TRBV19 and TRBJ1-4; TRBD1 matches at 7 bases. The CDR3 loop spans 14 amino acids. Germline lookup yields CDR1 LNHDA and CDR2 SQIVND (reference sequence). With 3 bases clipped from V and 8 bases from J, the junction kept 6 bases outside the gene matches. CDR3 in DNA: TGTGCCAGTAGTATTCGGACAGGAGCAGAAAAACTGTTTTTT. It yields the protein CASSIRTGAEKLFF.

In the case of this clone: This sample also contains other DNA sequences that code for the same CDR3. This chain joins TRBV5-1 and TRBJ2-7, with D unresolved. Looked up from germline, CDR1 is SGHRS and CDR2 is YFSETQ. Trimming removed 3 bases at V and 0 bases at J, with 10 bases between. CDR3 size: 14 residues. The CDR3 nucleotides read TGCGCCAGCAGCTCTCGCGGAAACTCCTACGAGCAGTACTTC. Translation gives CASSSRGNSYEQYF. Full variable domain (remainder filled in from reference TRBV5-1 and TRBJ2-7): KAGVTQTPRYLIKTRGQQVTLSCSPISGHRSVSWYQQTPGQGLQFLFEYFSETQRNKGNFPGRFSGRQFSNSRSEMNVSTLELGDSALYLCASSSRGNSYEQYFGPGTRLTVT.

V is TRBV27 and J is TRBJ2-7; D is perhaps TRBD1 (6 bases). Germline CDR1 and CDR2: MNHEY and SMNVEV (reference sequence). CDR3 length: 14 residues. Deletions cut 5 bases from V and 2 bases from J, with 13 bases between. The CDR3 region is CASSPQGSTYEQYF. The CDR3 DNA sequence: TGTGCCAGCAGTCCCCAGGGGTCAACCTACGAGCAGTACTTC.

The V gene is TRBV4-1, the J gene TRBJ1-1; D might be TRBD1 (6 bases). CDR3 length equals 15 residues. Germline CDR1 and CDR2: MGHRA and YSYEKL. Between the trimmed V and J ends, which lost 4 bases and 4 bases, there was a span of 16 bases. The CDR3 region has the DNA TGCGCCAGCAGCCGCAAGGACAGCAGCTCCACTGAAGCTTTCTTT. Protein product: CASSRKDSSSTEAFF.

The chain recombines TRBV7-9 with TRBJ1-3; D is perhaps TRBD1 (5 bases). The CDR3 extends over 16 amino acids. Trimming cost V 3 bases and J 0 bases, with 12 bases left between them. Germline values: CDR1 SEHNR, CDR2 FQNEAQ (reference sequence). CDR3 in amino acids: CASSFVDRYSGNTIYF. In nucleotides, the CDR3 is TGTGCCAGCAGCTTCGTCGACAGATACTCTGGAAACACCATATATTTT.

The chain couples TRBV6-5 to TRBJ2-7, with TRBD1 as a possible D gene (5 bases). Per the germline V gene, CDR1 is MNHEY and CDR2 is SVGAGI. The CDR3 consists of 13 residues. The V and J ends lost 10 bases and 6 bases respectively, with 19 bases between them. CDR3: CATLNGADREQYF. The CDR3 bases are TGTGCCACCCTTAATGGGGCCGACCGCGAGCAGTACTTC.

The chain carries TRBV10-1 and TRBJ1-2, with 9 bases identical to TRBD1. The CDR3 length is 15 residues. V lost 6 bases, J lost 8 bases, and 13 bases stayed unmatched. The germline CDR1 and CDR2 sequences are WNHNN and SYGVQD (reference sequence). CDR3 sequence (DNA): TGCGCCAGCAGCGCCGGGACAGGGATCATAGGAGGCTACACCTTC. As protein: CASSAGTGIIGGYTF.

The chain employs TRBV19 and TRBJ2-2; D is unclear. The CDR3 sequence is 14 residues long. Germline V gene lookup returns CDR1 LNHDA and CDR2 SQIVND (reference sequence). The V end was cut by 1 base, the J end by 1 base, with 4 bases between. The CDR3 sequence: CASSIALNTGELFF. The CDR3 coding sequence is TGTGCCAGTAGTATAGCATTGAACACCGGGGAGCTGTTTTTT.

This chain connects TRBV10-2 to TRBJ2-1, with 9 nucleotides matching TRBD2. The CDR3 contains 16 residues. V was clipped by 7 bases and J by 0 bases; unmatched bases: 7. The germline V gene encodes CDR1 WSHSY and CDR2 SAAADI. The CDR3 coding sequence is TGCGCCAGCACAGCACTGACTAGCGGCTCCTACAATGAGCAGTTCTTC. It translates to CASTALTSGSYNEQFF.

This clone was detected only once. This chain uses TRBV28 with TRBJ2-7; 7 bases match TRBD1. V was pared by 6 bases and J by 3 bases, with 5 bases of the junction left unmatched. The germline V gene encodes CDR1 MDHEN and CDR2 SYDVKM. This CDR3 has 13 residues. The CDR3 loop is CASRARQGYEQYF. CDR3 DNA sequence: TGTGCCAGCAGGGCTCGACAGGGCTACGAGCAGTACTTC.

This sequence joins TRBV7-9 and TRBJ2-3; D not certain. Trimming removed 3 bases at V and 2 bases at J, with 3 bases between. The CDR3 has 12 residues. CDR1 is SEHNR, CDR2 FQNEAQ, per germline (reference sequence). For the CDR3, the DNA is TGTGCCAGCAGCTTCCTCACAGATACGCAGTATTTT. This sequence encodes CASSFLTDTQYF. The full variable domain, completed using reference TRBV7-9 and TRBJ2-3, is DTGVSQNPRHKITKRGQNVTFRCDPISEHNRLYWYRQTLGQGPEFLTYFQNEAQLEKSRLLSDRFSAERPKGSFSTLEIQRTEQGDSAMYLCASSFLTDTQYFGPGTRLTVL.

In this sample, this clone turned up once. V and J are TRBV9 and TRBJ2-5; 12 positions agree with TRBD2. V lost 4 bases, J lost 5 bases, and 9 bases stayed unmatched. There are 16 residues in the CDR3. Germline assignment: CDR1 SGDLS and CDR2 YYNGEE. For the CDR3, the DNA is TGTGCCAGCAGCTCCGGGACTAGCGGGCTGGGTGAGACCCAGTACTTC. It specifies CASSSGTSGLGETQYF.

The chain employs TRBV7-6 and TRBJ1-1; possible D gene TRBD1, 5 bases. The CDR3 has 15 residues. V was trimmed by 5 bases and J by 0 bases, leaving 13 bases between them. The germline CDR1 and CDR2 sequences are SGHVS and FNYEAQ. The CDR3 loop reads CASSPREGLNTEAFF. CDR3 bases: TGTGCCAGCAGCCCCAGGGAAGGGTTGAACACTGAAGCTTTCTTT.

The V gene is TRBV5-1, the J gene TRBJ2-3; maybe TRBD2 (5 bases). From germline, CDR1 is SGHRS and CDR2 YFSETQ. This CDR3 region has 13 residues. Trimming stripped 3 bases from V and 3 bases from J, with 8 bases between. The CDR3 DNA follows: TGCGCCAGCAGCTCGAGGGTAACAGATACGCAGTATTTT. Protein sequence: CASSSRVTDTQYF.

The gene calls are TRBV7-9 and TRBJ2-5; TRBD2 aligns across 10 bases. The CDR3 runs 15 residues. The J segment lost 2 bases and the V segment lost 5 bases, leaving 5 bases of the junction unmatched. Germline V gene data show CDR1 as SEHNR and CDR2 as FQNEAQ (reference sequence). CDR3 DNA: TGTGCCAGCAGCCCGGGGACTAGCGAACAAGAGACCCAGTACTTC. Its translation: CASSPGTSEQETQYF.

The chain employs TRBV6-5 and TRBJ2-2; D unclear. Trimming stripped 7 bases from V and 3 bases from J, with 9 bases between. CDR3 length: 13 amino acids. Germline V gene lookup returns CDR1 MNHEY and CDR2 SVGAGI. This chain's CDR3 is CASKPAYTGELFF. CDR3 nucleotide sequence: TGTGCCAGCAAGCCCGCCTACACCGGGGAGCTGTTTTTT.

J is TRBJ2-1 and V is TRBV7-9; 7 nucleotides agree with TRBD2. The CDR3 runs to 15 residues. With 5 bases clipped from V and 0 bases from J, the junction kept 4 bases outside the gene matches. Germline V gene data show CDR1 as SEHNR and CDR2 as FQNEAQ (reference sequence). CDR3 sequence reads: CASSRDYNSYNEQFF. In nucleotides, the CDR3 is TGTGCCAGCAGCCGGGACTATAACTCCTACAATGAGCAGTTCTTC.

CDR3 protein: CASSLGVGGPDTQYF. DNA of the CDR3: TGTGCCAGCAGCTTAGGCGTGGGAGGGCCCGATACGCAGTATTTT. The rearrangement joins TRBV7-2 to TRBJ2-3, with 7 bases aligning to TRBD2. The junction had 7 bases not matched to a gene; V was cut back by 1 base and J by 6 bases. CDR1 and CDR2 (germline): SGHTA, FQGNSA. The CDR3 is made up of 15 amino acids.

The J gene is TRBJ2-5, the V gene TRBV2, with 7 bases matching TRBD1. The CDR3 sequence is 13 residues long. The J segment lost 5 bases and the V segment lost 6 bases, leaving 6 bases of the junction unmatched. Germline-derived CDR1 and CDR2 are SNHLY and FYNNEI. The CDR3 loop reads CASRGQAGETQYF. For the CDR3, the DNA is TGTGCCAGCAGAGGACAGGCCGGGGAGACCCAGTACTTC.

The chain recombines TRBV10-2 with TRBJ1-6, with unresolved D. The germline V gene encodes CDR1 WSHSY and CDR2 SAAADI. The CDR3 loop spans 17 amino acids. With 0 bases removed from V and 5 bases from J, the gap between germline ends came to 14 bases. The CDR3 DNA sequence: TGCGCCAGCAGTGAGTCTACGTTCCGGGGTGATAATTCACCCCTCCACTTT. Translating gives CASSESTFRGDNSPLHF.